This T cell receptor (beta chain) was observed in a study of blood T cell repertoires in COVID-19. CDR1 is SEHNR and CDR2 is FQNEAQ in the germline V gene (reference sequence). The V end was cut by 5 bases, the J end by 1 base, with 20 bases between. This CDR3 is built from 17 residues. This clone showed up just a few times. As originally analysed: Amplification with reference gene primers provided the estimates of nucleated cell counts. Libraries were prepared by immunoSEQ multiplex PCR; TCRdb keeps only in-frame clonotypes and omits some of them. That table gives V, J and clone size, and the DNA gave D and trimming. The sample holds 300,000 or so clones, about 90% seen once.

This chain uses TRBV7-9 with TRBJ1-1, with a tentative D call TRBD1 (6 bases). This clonotype was sampled from a woman aged 35 to 49 with acute or convalescent COVID-19. The sequencing input was peripheral blood. In nucleotides, the CDR3 is TGTGCCAGCAGCGTAAAACCGGGGGGGGCGAGGAACACTGAAGCTTTCTTT. This codes for CASSVKPGGARNTEAFF.